This T cell receptor beta chain was profiled in a study of T cells in Graves' hyperthyroidism and ophthalmopathy. Amplified TCR beta CDR3 regions came from RNA transcripts. HTBI primers were employed in a first-round RT-PCR of the TCR CDR3. TCRdb recomputed calls from the multiplex PCR reads with MiXCR, one row per CDR3 protein. Seen here are about 690,000 distinct CDR3 sequences, 17% observed once, and the top ten hold around a sixth. Unmatched junction bases numbered 15, after V lost 4 bases and J lost 0 bases. The germline V gene encodes CDR1 PRHDT and CDR2 FYEKMQ (reference sequence). The CDR3 is made up of 20 amino acids. Those with hyperthyroidism were 18 to 65 years old, newly diagnosed, and ill for under 2 months. Cells are PBMCs isolated from approximately 9.2 ml of fresh blood. This clonotype was picked up many times.

J is TRBJ2-1 and V is TRBV13; 10 bases map to TRBD2. Sequencing used blood. The sequence derives from a man aged 50 to 59 with Graves' hyperthyroidism. CDR3 sequence: CASSSQTTSGHRHSYNEQFF. CDR3 DNA sequence: TGTGCCAGCAGCTCCCAGACGACTAGCGGGCACCGCCACTCCTACAATGAGCAGTTCTTC.